The source of this TCR beta chain is a study of cytomegalovirus exposure and HLA in healthy donors. The CDR3 has 16 amino acids. The germline CDR1 and CDR2 sequences are MNHEY and SMNVEV (reference sequence). The V gene lost 1 base and the J gene lost 2 bases, with 14 bases spanning the gap. A multiplex PCR was run with 60 Vbeta primers and 13 Jbeta primers. TCRdb's table, derived via immunoSEQ multiplex PCR, lists solely in-frame clones and lacks some. The table has around 150,000 clones, about 72% seen once. The rearrangement joins TRBV27 to TRBJ1-1; possible D gene TRBD1, 6 bases. The receptor was isolated from a male donor in good health and CMV-seronegative. Material for sequencing was PBMCs. The DNA of the CDR3 is TGTGCCAGCAGTTTATACGGACAGTTCGAAAACACTGAAGCTTTCTTT. It is translated as CASSLYGQFENTEAFF.